This T cell receptor beta chain was identified during a study of shared T cell receptors in the human thymus. Method: immunoSEQ multiplex PCR; TCRdb's copy keeps in-frame clones and lacks some. The sample contains about 540,000 clones, around 78% of which appear only once. The same sample was also used in a study of human thymus T cells. That paper states: Thymus was obtained from resections taken during corrective heart surgery.

The sequenced sample consisted of thymocytes. The receptor's source is a boy younger than two with a congenital heart defect.

The CDR3 reads CASSQLLSGRNYEQYF. The DNA for the CDR3 is TGCGCCAGCAGCCAACTCCTTAGCGGGAGAAACTACGAGCAGTACTTC. This chain connects TRBV4-1 to TRBJ2-7; TRBD2 matches 9 bases. V gave up 2 bases and J gave up 3 bases; unmatched junction bases: 8. In germline, CDR1 is MGHRA, CDR2 YSYEKL. This CDR3 is built from 16 residues.